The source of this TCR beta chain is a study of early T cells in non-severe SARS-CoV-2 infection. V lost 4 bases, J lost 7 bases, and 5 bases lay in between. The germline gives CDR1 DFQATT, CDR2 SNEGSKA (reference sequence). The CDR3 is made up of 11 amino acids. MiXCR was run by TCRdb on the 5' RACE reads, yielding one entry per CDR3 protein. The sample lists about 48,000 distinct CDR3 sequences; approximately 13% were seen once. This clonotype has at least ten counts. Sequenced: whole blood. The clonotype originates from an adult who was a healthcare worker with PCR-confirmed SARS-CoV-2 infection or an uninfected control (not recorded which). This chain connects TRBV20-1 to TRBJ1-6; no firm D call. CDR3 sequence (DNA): TGCAGTGCTACGACCAATTCACCCCTCCACTTT. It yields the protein CSATTNSPLHF.